This T cell receptor (beta chain) originates from a study of blood T cells in healthy people across ages. This clonotype was counted between two and nine times. A second PCR, run for about 6 to 12 cycles, used a sample-barcoded 5' primer plus a J-beta primer mix. MiXCR, applied by TCRdb to the 5' RACE reads, yields one record per CDR3 protein. The sample contains some 760,000 distinct CDR3 sequences, approximately 25% of which appear only once. The CDR3 totals 15 residues. Germline CDR1 SGDLS, CDR2 YYNGEE. These data were likewise used in another study, on T cells of mothers and their children.

The clonotype was recovered from a boy younger than 18 in good health. The chain carries TRBV9 and TRBJ2-5; 9 nucleotides line up with TRBD2. The assigned J gene may be wrong: the sequence end matches TRBJ2-7 better. The sample consisted of blood. The CDR3 DNA is TGTGCCAGCAGCGCCGTGGCGGGAGGGCCCAACGAGCAGTACTTC. This codes for CASSAVAGGPNEQYF.